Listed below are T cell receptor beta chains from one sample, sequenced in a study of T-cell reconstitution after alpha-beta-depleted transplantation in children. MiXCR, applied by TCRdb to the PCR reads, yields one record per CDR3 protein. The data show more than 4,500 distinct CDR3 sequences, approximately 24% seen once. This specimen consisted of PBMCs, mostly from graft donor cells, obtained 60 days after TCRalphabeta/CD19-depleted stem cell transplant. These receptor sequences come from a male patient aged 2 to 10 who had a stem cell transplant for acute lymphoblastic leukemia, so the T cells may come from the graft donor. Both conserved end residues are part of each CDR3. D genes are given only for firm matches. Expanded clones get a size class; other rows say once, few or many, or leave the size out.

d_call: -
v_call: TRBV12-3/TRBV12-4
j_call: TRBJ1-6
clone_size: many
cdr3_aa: CASSFRGNSPLHF
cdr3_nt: TGTGCCAGCAGTTTCAGGGGAAATTCACCCCTCCACTTT

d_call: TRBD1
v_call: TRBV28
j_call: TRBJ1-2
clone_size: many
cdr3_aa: CASSSFSTGNYGYTF
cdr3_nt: TGTGCCAGCAGTTCGTTCTCGACAGGGAACTATGGCTACACCTTC

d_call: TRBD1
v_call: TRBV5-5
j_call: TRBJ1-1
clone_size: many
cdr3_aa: CASSVTGTANTEAFF
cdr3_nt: TGTGCCAGCAGCGTCACCGGGACAGCGAACACTGAAGCTTTCTTT

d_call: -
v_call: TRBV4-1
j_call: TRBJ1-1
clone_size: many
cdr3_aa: CASSQEVDTEAFF
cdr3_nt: TGCGCCAGCAGCCAAGAAGTAGACACTGAAGCTTTCTTT

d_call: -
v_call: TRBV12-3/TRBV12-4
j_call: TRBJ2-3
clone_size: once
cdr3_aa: CASTPGSRTGTQYF
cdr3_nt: TGTGCCAGCACCCCGGGATCGCGGACGGGTACGCAGTATTTT

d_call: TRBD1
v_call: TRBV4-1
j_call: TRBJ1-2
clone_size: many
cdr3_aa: CASSQADRGGGYTF
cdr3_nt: TGCGCCAGCAGCCAAGCAGACAGGGGTGGAGGCTACACCTTC

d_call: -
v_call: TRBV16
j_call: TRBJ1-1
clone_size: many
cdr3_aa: CASSQSTSVTEAFF
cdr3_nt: TGTGCCAGCAGCCAATCCACGAGTGTCACTGAAGCTTTCTTT

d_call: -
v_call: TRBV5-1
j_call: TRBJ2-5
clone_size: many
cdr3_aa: CAISKVLGETQYF
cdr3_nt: TGCGCCATTAGCAAAGTCCTAGGGGAGACCCAGTACTTC

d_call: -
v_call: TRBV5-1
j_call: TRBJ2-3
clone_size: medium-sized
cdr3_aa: CASSLYRGSTDTQYF
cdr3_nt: TGCGCCAGCAGCTTGTATCGCGGCAGCACAGATACGCAGTATTTT

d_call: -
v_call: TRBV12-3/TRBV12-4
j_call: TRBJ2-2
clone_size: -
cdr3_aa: CASRNTGELFF
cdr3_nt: TGTGCCAGCAGGAACACCGGGGAGCTGTTTTTT

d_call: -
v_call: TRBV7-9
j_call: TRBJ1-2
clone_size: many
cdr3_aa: CASSPDRNYGSVGGYTF
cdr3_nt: TGTGCCAGCAGCCCAGACAGGAACTATGGCTCCGTGGGTGGCTACACCTTC

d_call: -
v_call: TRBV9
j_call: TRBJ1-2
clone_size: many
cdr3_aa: CASSVVQGRGYTF
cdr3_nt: TGTGCCAGCAGCGTTGTCCAGGGTCGAGGCTACACCTTC

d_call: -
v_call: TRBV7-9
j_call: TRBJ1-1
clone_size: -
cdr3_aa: CASNLLRNTEAFF
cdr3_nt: TGTGCCAGCAACCTCCTCCGGAACACTGAAGCTTTCTTT

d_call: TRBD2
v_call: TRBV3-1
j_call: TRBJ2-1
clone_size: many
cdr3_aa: CASSQTGGRAYNEQFF
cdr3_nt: TGTGCCAGCAGCCAAACGGGAGGGAGGGCCTACAATGAGCAGTTCTTC

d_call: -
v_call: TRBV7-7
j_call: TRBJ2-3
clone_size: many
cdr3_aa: CASSFGTTDTQYF
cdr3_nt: TGTGCTAGCAGCTTTGGGACAACAGATACGCAGTATTTT

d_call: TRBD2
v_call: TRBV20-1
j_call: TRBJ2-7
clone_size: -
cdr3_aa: CSATSGSRVPYEQYF
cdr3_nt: TGCAGTGCTACTAGCGGGAGCCGTGTACCCTACGAGCAGTACTTC

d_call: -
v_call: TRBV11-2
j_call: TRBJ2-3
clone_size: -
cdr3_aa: CASSPVNRMDTQYF
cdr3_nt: TGTGCCAGCAGCCCTGTTAACAGAATGGATACGCAGTATTTT

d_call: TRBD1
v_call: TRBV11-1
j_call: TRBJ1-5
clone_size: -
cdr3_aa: CASSRQGLPQHF
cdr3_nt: TGTGCCAGCAGCCGACAGGGCCTGCCCCAGCATTTT

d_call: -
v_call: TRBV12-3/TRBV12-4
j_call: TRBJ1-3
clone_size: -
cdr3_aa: CASSGRGAGGNTIYF
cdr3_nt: TGTGCCAGCAGTGGGAGAGGGGCCGGCGGAAACACCATATATTTT

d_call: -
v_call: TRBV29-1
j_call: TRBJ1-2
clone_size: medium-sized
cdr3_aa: CSARGLSNGYTF
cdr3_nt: TGCAGTGCACGGGGTCTAAGTAATGGCTACACCTTC